This TCR beta chain emerged from a study of blood T cell repertoires in COVID-19. Turning to the study itself: In each case, the material was cDNA or gDNA derived from T cells, B-cell-depleted T cells, or PBMCs.

This CDR3 has 11 residues. In germline, CDR1 is SGHTA, CDR2 FQGNSA. Deletions cut 5 bases from V and 5 bases from J, with 6 bases between. In the authors' workflow: Nucleated cell counts were estimated from reference gene primer amplification. The data were produced by immunoSEQ multiplex PCR, yet TCRdb's version contains in-frame clones alone and is incomplete. Clone size and V and J calls were adopted from that table, with D and trimming inferred from the DNA. The sample lists roughly 110,000 clones, around four fifths occurring once. The sequenced sample consisted of peripheral blood. The TCR comes from a man aged 65-85 years with acute or convalescent COVID-19. V gene TRBV7-2 combines with J gene TRBJ2-5; D is unclear. The CDR3 loop reads CASSPVETQYF. Written as DNA, the CDR3 is TGTGCCAGCAGCCCGGTGGAGACCCAGTACTTC.